This T cell receptor (beta chain) was found in a study of PD-L1 blockade in urothelial cancer. Clones were read by immunoSEQ multiplex PCR, and TCRdb kept only the in-frame ones, dropping some. The profile shows approximately 50,000 clones, around 84% of them singletons. Trimming took 5 bases from V and 4 from J; bases not matched to a gene: 5. The V gene's germline CDR1 is LNHDA and CDR2 SQIVND (reference sequence). The CDR3 is 14 residues long. Time point specified: pretreatment peripheral blood. The study enrolled patients with locally advanced or metastatic urothelial carcinoma. The sequence was collected from a man aged 45-65 years with urothelial cancer. The chain links TRBV19 to TRBJ1-1; TRBD1 agrees at 9 bases. The sequenced sample was PBMCs, obtained around atezolizumab (anti-PD-L1) treatment. The CDR3: CASSATGGPTEAFF. CDR3 DNA: TGTGCCAGTAGTGCGACAGGGGGTCCCACTGAAGCTTTCTTT.